Listed below are T cell receptor beta chains from one sample, sequenced in a study of CD8 T cells in Susac syndrome. TCRdb analysed the immunoSEQ multiplex PCR reads with MiXCR anew, one entry per CDR3 protein. The repertoire holds 100,000 to 150,000 distinct CDR3 sequences, 94% seen once, with 0.1% to 0.15% in the top ten. The sample consisted of CD4+ T cells from PBMCs. All receptors derive from a human donor with multiple sclerosis. Both conserved end residues are part of each CDR3. The D gene is left open where the match is weak. Clone size appears in some rows only: once, few, many, or a class for an expanded clone.

J gene: TRBJ1-1
CDR3 length: 14
clone size: -
V gene: TRBV30
D gene: TRBD1
CDR3 DNA: TGTGCCTGGAGGGGGACAGGGTCCAACACTGAAGCTTTCTTT
CDR3 protein: CAWRGTGSNTEAFF

J gene: TRBJ2-7
CDR3 length: 13
clone size: few
V gene: TRBV19
D gene: -
CDR3 DNA: TGTGCCAGTAGTGCACAGGGTTACTACGAGCAGTACTTC
CDR3 protein: CASSAQGYYEQYF

J gene: TRBJ2-1
CDR3 length: 17
clone size: -
V gene: TRBV20-1
D gene: TRBD2
CDR3 DNA: TGCAGTGCTAGAGGAGGATCTAGCGGGAGTAGTTACAATGAGCAGTTCTTC
CDR3 protein: CSARGGSSGSSYNEQFF

J gene: TRBJ1-3
CDR3 length: 13
clone size: -
V gene: TRBV29-1
D gene: -
CDR3 DNA: TGCAGCGCCGAAACCACAGCTGGAAACACCATATATTTT
CDR3 protein: CSAETTAGNTIYF

J gene: TRBJ2-2
CDR3 length: 14
clone size: -
V gene: TRBV12-3/TRBV12-4
D gene: TRBD2
CDR3 DNA: TGTGCCAGCAGTTTACTAGCGGGAGCCGGGGAGCTGTTTTTT
CDR3 protein: CASSLLAGAGELFF

J gene: TRBJ2-7
CDR3 length: 14
clone size: -
V gene: TRBV20-1
D gene: TRBD1
CDR3 DNA: TGCAGTGCGCCCTCCGGGACAGCGCGCCACGAGCAGTACTTC
CDR3 protein: CSAPSGTARHEQYF

J gene: TRBJ2-4
CDR3 length: 13
clone size: -
V gene: TRBV30
D gene: -
CDR3 DNA: TGTGCCTGGGGACGGGGTACGGAAAACATTCAGTACTTC
CDR3 protein: CAWGRGTENIQYF

J gene: TRBJ2-7
CDR3 length: 14
clone size: -
V gene: TRBV5-1
D gene: -
CDR3 DNA: TGCGCCAGCAGCTTGGAGGCCTTAAGGGTGGAGCAGTACTTC
CDR3 protein: CASSLEALRVEQYF

J gene: TRBJ2-1
CDR3 length: 16
clone size: -
V gene: TRBV9
D gene: -
CDR3 DNA: TGTGCCAGCAGCGCCCGAAGGGGGGCCGGCAAGTTAGAGCAGTTCTTC
CDR3 protein: CASSARRGAGKLEQFF

J gene: TRBJ2-5
CDR3 length: 11
clone size: -
V gene: TRBV19
D gene: TRBD2
CDR3 DNA: TGTGTAGCGGGGGGTTTGGAGACCCAGTACTTC
CDR3 protein: CVAGGLETQYF

J gene: TRBJ1-2
CDR3 length: 12
clone size: -
V gene: TRBV20-1
D gene: -
CDR3 DNA: TGCAGTGCTAGACCCCTTGGCTATGGCTACACCTTC
CDR3 protein: CSARPLGYGYTF

J gene: TRBJ2-7
CDR3 length: 14
clone size: -
V gene: TRBV5-1
D gene: TRBD1
CDR3 DNA: TGCGCCAGCAGCGTAACCGGGACAGGGAGGGAGCAGTACTTC
CDR3 protein: CASSVTGTGREQYF

J gene: TRBJ1-1
CDR3 length: 14
clone size: -
V gene: TRBV19
D gene: TRBD1
CDR3 DNA: TGTGCCAGTAGGAGACAGGGGGCGCCCACTGAAGCTTTCTTT
CDR3 protein: CASRRQGAPTEAFF

J gene: TRBJ1-1
CDR3 length: 13
clone size: -
V gene: TRBV20-1
D gene: -
CDR3 DNA: TGCAGTGCTACAGACCGGGGTTGGACTGAAGCTTTCTTT
CDR3 protein: CSATDRGWTEAFF

J gene: TRBJ2-1
CDR3 length: 14
clone size: -
V gene: TRBV20-1
D gene: TRBD2
CDR3 DNA: TGCAGTGCTAGACTAGCGGGAGTTCGCAATGAGCAGTTCTTC
CDR3 protein: CSARLAGVRNEQFF

J gene: TRBJ1-6
CDR3 length: 15
clone size: -
V gene: TRBV7-9
D gene: -
CDR3 DNA: TGTGCCAGCAGCTTAGAGCAGGAAAATGCGGCCGGCCTCCACTTT
CDR3 protein: CASSLEQENAAGLHF

J gene: TRBJ2-5
CDR3 length: 16
clone size: -
V gene: TRBV10-3
D gene: TRBD2
CDR3 DNA: TGTGCCATCAGTACCTCTAGCGGGAGGTTTGGGGAGACCCAGTACTTC
CDR3 protein: CAISTSSGRFGETQYF

J gene: TRBJ2-7
CDR3 length: 19
clone size: -
V gene: TRBV4-2
D gene: TRBD2
CDR3 DNA: TGTGCCAGCAGCCAAGATTCGGCTAGCGGGAGGGCAAGCCCCTACGAGCAGTACTTC
CDR3 protein: CASSQDSASGRASPYEQYF

J gene: TRBJ1-2
CDR3 length: 13
clone size: -
V gene: TRBV25-1
D gene: -
CDR3 DNA: TGTGCCAGCAGTATTCCAGGGAGGCATGGCTACACCTTC
CDR3 protein: CASSIPGRHGYTF

J gene: TRBJ2-5
CDR3 length: 15
clone size: -
V gene: TRBV27
D gene: TRBD2
CDR3 DNA: TGTGCCAGCAGTTTATCGTGGACTAGTCGGGAGACCCAGTACTTC
CDR3 protein: CASSLSWTSRETQYF

J gene: TRBJ2-3
CDR3 length: 18
clone size: -
V gene: TRBV9
D gene: TRBD2
CDR3 DNA: TGTGCCAGCAGCGTAGAATTGAGACTAGCGGGGCCCACAGATACGCAGTATTTT
CDR3 protein: CASSVELRLAGPTDTQYF

J gene: TRBJ1-2
CDR3 length: 15
clone size: -
V gene: TRBV12-3/TRBV12-4
D gene: -
CDR3 DNA: TGTGCCAGCAGCCCCCGGGCCCAAAAGCAGGATGGCTACACCTTC
CDR3 protein: CASSPRAQKQDGYTF

J gene: TRBJ1-5
CDR3 length: 14
clone size: -
V gene: TRBV2
D gene: -
CDR3 DNA: TGTGCCAGCAGTGAAAGGGGAGGCAATCAGCCCCAGCATTTT
CDR3 protein: CASSERGGNQPQHF

J gene: TRBJ1-1
CDR3 length: 13
clone size: -
V gene: TRBV3-1
D gene: -
CDR3 DNA: TGTGCCAGCAGCCAAGATGGCAGGACGGCGGCTTTCTTT
CDR3 protein: CASSQDGRTAAFF

J gene: TRBJ1-1
CDR3 length: 15
clone size: -
V gene: TRBV6-2/TRBV6-3
D gene: -
CDR3 DNA: TGTGCCAGCAGAACCGATTTCGAAGGGAACACTGAAGCTTTCTTT
CDR3 protein: CASRTDFEGNTEAFF

J gene: TRBJ2-3
CDR3 length: 14
clone size: -
V gene: TRBV11-2
D gene: -
CDR3 DNA: TGTGCCAGCAGCTCCGGCGGCGGGTCAGATACGCAGTATTTT
CDR3 protein: CASSSGGGSDTQYF

J gene: TRBJ2-7
CDR3 length: 12
clone size: -
V gene: TRBV5-1
D gene: -
CDR3 DNA: TGCGCCAGCAGCCCTGATCTCTACGAGCAGTACTTC
CDR3 protein: CASSPDLYEQYF

J gene: TRBJ1-6
CDR3 length: 14
clone size: -
V gene: TRBV7-3
D gene: -
CDR3 DNA: TGTGCCAGCAGCTCCGGACAGTCTAATTCACCCCTCCACTTT
CDR3 protein: CASSSGQSNSPLHF

J gene: TRBJ2-1
CDR3 length: 16
clone size: -
V gene: TRBV20-1
D gene: TRBD2
CDR3 DNA: TGCAGTGCTAGAGATGGTGGGGAGGGACTAGCGGGAGGTCTGTTCTTC
CDR3 protein: CSARDGGEGLAGGLFF

J gene: TRBJ1-1
CDR3 length: 13
clone size: -
V gene: TRBV7-9
D gene: -
CDR3 DNA: TGTGCCAGCAGCTTACAAAGGGATACTGAAGCTTTCTTT
CDR3 protein: CASSLQRDTEAFF

J gene: TRBJ1-2
CDR3 length: 16
clone size: -
V gene: TRBV7-2
D gene: TRBD1
CDR3 DNA: TGTGCCAGCAGCTTAGTTTGGACAGGGGCTAACTATGGCTACACCTTC
CDR3 protein: CASSLVWTGANYGYTF